A single sample gave rise to the 17 T cell receptor beta chains below, sequenced in a study of blood T cell repertoires in COVID-19. Produced via immunoSEQ multiplex PCR; TCRdb's table is partial and in-frame only. The sample holds under 45,000 clones, around 80% seen once. The material sequenced was peripheral blood. The receptors come from a man older than 75 with acute or convalescent COVID-19.

The genes are TRBV6-6 and TRBJ1-5; TRBD1 agrees at 12 bases. V gave up 10 bases and J gave up 1 base; unmatched junction bases: 8. Germline loops: CDR1 MNHNY, CDR2 SVGAGI (reference sequence). The CDR3 has 16 amino acids. The CDR3 loop is CANRGQGASSNQPQHF. CDR3 DNA sequence: TGTGCCAACAGGGGACAGGGGGCTTCGAGCAATCAGCCCCAGCATTTT.

The gene calls are TRBV19 and TRBJ1-2; tentatively, D is TRBD1 (6 bases). The CDR3 is 14 residues long. Germline lookup yields CDR1 LNHDA and CDR2 SQIVND (reference sequence). The V end was cut by 5 bases, the J end by 1 base, with 11 bases between. CDR3 sequence (DNA): TGTGCCAGTAGTCAGGGGCGAATTAACTATGGCTACACCTTC. It codes for CASSQGRINYGYTF.

This clone was seen more than once but under ten times. The V call is TRBV29-1, the J call TRBJ1-1, with D perhaps matching TRBD1 (6 bases). Germline values: CDR1 SQVTM, CDR2 ANQGSEA. The CDR3 sequence is 12 residues long. V lost 6 bases and J lost 1, with 9 bases in between. CDR3 loop: CSVLRGNTEAFF. The DNA of the CDR3 is TGCAGCGTCCTCAGGGGGAACACTGAAGCTTTCTTT.

The V call is TRBV20-1, the J call TRBJ1-2; D ambiguous. Trimming took off 3 bases at V and 5 bases at J, with 13 bases between the two ends. The CDR3 consists of 13 residues. Germline V gene sequence: CDR1 DFQATT, CDR2 SNEGSKA (reference sequence). In nucleotides, the CDR3 is TGCAGTGCTAGTCCCGGGGAGAGGTATGGCTACACCTTC. This sequence encodes CSASPGERYGYTF.

The J gene is TRBJ2-2, the V gene TRBV6-5; 7 nucleotides line up with TRBD2. Losses at the gene ends were 7 bases for V and 1 base for J; bases not matched to a gene: 3. The CDR3 runs to 14 residues. Germline loops: CDR1 MNHEY, CDR2 SVGAGI. DNA for the CDR3: TGTGCCAGCACTAGCGGAGGGAACACCGGGGAGCTGTTTTTT. Its protein product is CASTSGGNTGELFF.

The chain couples TRBV2 to TRBJ2-2; 7 bases line up with TRBD2. Germline assignment: CDR1 SNHLY and CDR2 FYNNEI. Trimming at V came to 7 bases and at J to 6 bases, leaving 11 bases not matched to a gene. The CDR3 sequence is 15 residues long. CDR3 nucleotide sequence: TGTGCCAGCACTTCCGGACTAGATATCGCCGGGGAGCTGTTTTTT. The encoded protein is CASTSGLDIAGELFF.

The chain recombines TRBV6-1 with TRBJ1-1, with D perhaps TRBD1 (5 bases). CDR1 is MNHNS and CDR2 is SASEGT in the germline V gene. V was trimmed by 1 base and J by 0 bases, leaving 18 bases between them. This CDR3 has 18 residues. Written as DNA, the CDR3 is TGTGCCAGCAGTGAAGTAAATAAGGGGTGGTCTTTGAACACTGAAGCTTTCTTT. This gives the protein CASSEVNKGWSLNTEAFF.

The rearrangement joins TRBV28 to TRBJ2-7; the match to TRBD2 covers 7 bases. The ends lost 5 bases at V and 0 bases at J; junction bases unmatched: 7. Germline V gives CDR1 MDHEN, CDR2 SYDVKM. There are 15 residues in the CDR3. CDR3 DNA sequence: TGTGCCAGCAGTGTGGGGGGGTCGAGCTCCTACGAGCAGTACTTC. It translates to CASSVGGSSSYEQYF.

The chain recombines TRBV5-4 with TRBJ1-4; 7 positions agree with TRBD1. Trimming took 4 bases from V and 4 from J; bases not matched to a gene: 7. Per the germline V gene, CDR1 is SGHNT and CDR2 is YYREEE (reference sequence). This CDR3 region has 15 residues. CDR3 residues: CASSPGTELNEKLFF. As DNA, the CDR3 is TGTGCCAGCAGCCCAGGGACAGAACTTAATGAAAAACTGTTTTTT.

The chain has TRBV4-1 and TRBJ2-3; 13 positions agree with TRBD2. Germline V gene lookup returns CDR1 MGHRA and CDR2 YSYEKL. This CDR3 region has 16 residues. The V and J ends lost 5 bases and 2 bases, in that order; junction bases with no gene match: 4. The DNA of the CDR3 is TGCGCCAGCAGCGTCGGACTAGCGGGGGCCACAGATACGCAGTATTTT. This translates into CASSVGLAGATDTQYF.

The chain couples TRBV9 to TRBJ2-5; the D gene is possibly TRBD2 (6 bases). The germline gives CDR1 SGDLS, CDR2 YYNGEE. V lost 3 bases, J lost 5 bases, and 14 bases lay in between. This CDR3 contains 14 residues. CDR3 amino acids: CASSDASAGETQYF. CDR3 coding DNA: TGTGCCAGCAGCGACGCCTCCGCGGGGGAGACCCAGTACTTC.

The gene calls are TRBV6-5 and TRBJ1-5; 7 bases align to TRBD1. The V segment lost 7 bases and the J segment 5 bases; nucleotides outside the gene matches: 5. The germline V gene has CDR1 MNHEY and CDR2 SVGAGI. This CDR3 region has 13 residues. This chain's CDR3 is CASTPDRYQPQHF. The CDR3 nucleotides read TGTGCCAGCACCCCGGACAGGTATCAGCCCCAGCATTTT.

This chain joins TRBV19 and TRBJ2-1, with 9 bases lining up with TRBD2. J gave up 3 bases and V 6 bases, and 6 bases lay outside the gene matches. In germline, CDR1 is LNHDA, CDR2 SQIVND (reference sequence). CDR3 size: 15 residues. The CDR3 DNA reads as TGTGCCAGTAGCCGAAGCGGGGGGTTCTACAATGAGCAGTTCTTC. Its protein is CASSRSGGFYNEQFF.

This clone was picked up one time. This sequence joins TRBV6-5 and TRBJ1-5; D gene uncertain. Trimming took 5 bases from V and 0 from J, leaving 8 bases between them. Germline V lookup: CDR1 MNHEY, CDR2 SVGAGI. The CDR3 loop spans 14 amino acids. The DNA for the CDR3 is TGTGCCAGCAGTACTTACAGTAGCAATCAGCCCCAGCATTTT. This encodes CASSTYSSNQPQHF.

V usage is TRBV5-1 and J usage is TRBJ2-3, with 14 bases lining up with TRBD2. V lost 4 bases and J lost 1; bases outside the gene matches: 5. The CDR3 loop spans 17 amino acids. Germline-derived CDR1 and CDR2 are SGHRS and YFSETQ. CDR3 nucleotide sequence: TGCGCCAGCAGCCAGGGACTAGCGGGAGTTCGCACAGATACGCAGTATTTT. Its translation: CASSQGLAGVRTDTQYF.

The rearrangement joins TRBV6-1 to TRBJ1-5, with 10 bases fitting TRBD1. This CDR3 contains 16 residues. Germline V lookup: CDR1 MNHNS, CDR2 SASEGT. V shed 2 bases, J shed 7 bases, and the junction held 8 bases outside the gene matches. The CDR3 loop reads CASSEMGQGPGQPQHF. The CDR3 DNA sequence: TGTGCCAGCAGTGAAATGGGACAGGGGCCCGGCCAGCCCCAGCATTTT.

V gene TRBV15 combines with J gene TRBJ2-7; TRBD2 aligns across 8 bases. With V trimmed by 3 bases and J by 1 base, 5 bases remained unmatched. Germline V gene sequence: CDR1 LNHNV, CDR2 YYDKDF (reference sequence). CDR3 size: 15 residues. DNA of the CDR3: TGTGCCACCAGCAGTCTTACTAGCGGTTCCTACGAGCAGTACTTC. The encoded protein is CATSSLTSGSYEQYF.